One sample yielded the 32 T cell receptor beta chains listed below, sequenced in a study of CD8+ T cells in alopecia areata. Extraction of RNA preceded its reverse transcription into cDNA, which served as the sequencing template. TCRdb's copy holds only in-frame clones and misses some; the assay was immunoSEQ multiplex PCR. The repertoire includes 120,000 or so clones, roughly two fifths of them detected once, and approximately 2.8% sits in the top ten. The sequencing input was CD4+ T cells sorted from blood. The receptors were gathered from a human donor with alopecia areata.

The chain employs TRBV25-1 and TRBJ1-6; D unclear. Germline lookup yields CDR1 MGHDK and CDR2 SYGVNS. Trimming removed 7 bases from V and 10 bases from J, with 17 bases in between. The CDR3 contains 14 residues. CDR3 bases: TGTGCCAGCACCATCTCGGGTGGGTCCTCACCCCTCCACTTT. The encoded protein is CASTISGGSSPLHF.

This clone turned up a few times. The genes are TRBV6-6 and TRBJ2-3; D remains ambiguous. The CDR3 has 14 amino acids. Germline-derived CDR1 and CDR2 are MNHNY and SVGAGI (reference sequence). Trimming shortened V by 0 bases and J by 2 bases, and 6 bases separated the two germline ends. CDR3 in DNA: TGTGCCAGCAGTTACTCGCAAATCACAGATACGCAGTATTTT. It yields the protein CASSYSQITDTQYF.

This clone was detected a few times. The J gene is TRBJ2-2, the V gene TRBV29-1; D unclear. Germline V CDR1 and CDR2: SQVTM, ANQGSEA. Deletions cut 7 bases from V and 2 bases from J, with 14 bases between. The CDR3 has 14 amino acids. This CDR3 reads CSAGSAVNTGELFF. The CDR3 region has the DNA TGCAGCGCCGGCTCGGCAGTCAACACCGGGGAGCTGTTTTTT.

This clone was seen a few times. The DNA for the CDR3 is TGTGCCAGCACCTACTCCCCAGATACGCAGTATTTT. This codes for CASTYSPDTQYF. The rearrangement joins TRBV2 to TRBJ2-3; D ambiguous. Trimming took off 7 bases at V and 4 bases at J, with 9 bases between the two ends. CDR1 SNHLY and CDR2 FYNNEI come from the germline V gene. There are 12 residues in the CDR3.

The J gene is TRBJ2-5, the V gene TRBV7-9; a weak D match, TRBD1 (5 bases). V was clipped by 5 bases and J by 10 bases, with 20 bases between them. Germline V gene data show CDR1 as SEHNR and CDR2 as FQNEAQ (reference sequence). CDR3 size: 14 residues. CDR3: CASSNLRDRGSQYF. The CDR3 nucleotides read TGTGCCAGCAGCAACCTGCGCGACAGAGGAAGCCAGTACTTC.

V is TRBV7-2 and J is TRBJ2-3, with 8 bases matching TRBD1. V gave up 6 bases and J gave up 1 base; unmatched junction bases: 3. The CDR3 is 14 residues long. Germline loops: CDR1 SGHTA, CDR2 FQGNSA. CDR3 loop: CASRQTGGTDTQYF. The CDR3 DNA is TGTGCCAGCAGACAGACAGGGGGCACAGATACGCAGTATTTT.

The J gene is TRBJ1-1, the V gene TRBV5-1; 10 nucleotides line up with TRBD1. CDR1 SGHRS and CDR2 YFSETQ come from the germline V gene. This CDR3 has 14 residues. Losses at the gene ends were 4 bases for V and 1 base for J; bases not matched to a gene: 1. The DNA for the CDR3 is TGCGCCAGCAGCCGGGACAGGGGGAACACTGAAGCTTTCTTT. This sequence encodes CASSRDRGNTEAFF.

This rearrangement joins TRBV30 to TRBJ1-1; D ambiguous. This CDR3 has 13 residues. Trimming took 2 bases from V and 5 from J, leaving 12 bases between them. Germline CDR1 reads GTSNPN; CDR2 reads SVGIG (reference sequence). The CDR3 sequence is CAWSYSAGTEAFF. The DNA of the CDR3 is TGTGCCTGGAGTTACAGTGCGGGGACTGAAGCTTTCTTT.

This clone was counted a few times. The V and J genes are TRBV5-6 and TRBJ1-2; D not resolved. The germline V gene has CDR1 SGHDT and CDR2 YYEEEE. This CDR3 comprises 16 residues. Between the trimmed V and J ends, which lost 4 bases and 4 bases, there was a span of 20 bases. This chain's CDR3 is CASSQSRWPGPYGYTF. CDR3 nucleotides: TGTGCCAGCAGCCAATCCCGGTGGCCAGGCCCCTATGGCTACACCTTC.

This chain uses TRBV5-6 with TRBJ1-2, with D possibly matching TRBD1 (5 bases). The CDR3 has 14 amino acids. V shed 2 bases and J shed 11 bases, with 19 bases lying between them. The V gene's germline CDR1 is SGHDT and CDR2 YYEEEE. CDR3 nucleotide sequence: TGTGCCAGCAGCTTCTTTCAGGGAGTATTGACTTACACCTTC. This gives the protein CASSFFQGVLTYTF. Full variable domain (missing parts from reference TRBV5-6 and TRBJ1-2): DAGVTQSPTHLIKTRGQQVTLRCSPKSGHDTVSWYQQALGQGPQFIFQYYEEEERQRGNFPDRFSGHQFPNYSSELNVNALLLGDSALYLCASSFFQGVLTYTFGSGTRLTVV.

The gene calls are TRBV4-3 and TRBJ1-3; the D gene is possibly TRBD1 (5 bases). The CDR3 runs 18 residues. Germline CDR1 is LGHNA and CDR2 is YSLEER. Trimming took 1 base from V and 5 from J, leaving 21 bases between them. CDR3 DNA: TGCGCCAGCAGCCAAGTCCCGAGGCGGGACCTACCGAGAAACACCATATATTTT. Amino acids: CASSQVPRRDLPRNTIYF.

This clone came up a few times. The chain combines TRBV28 with TRBJ2-1; 10 bases match TRBD2. The germline V gene has CDR1 MDHEN and CDR2 SYDVKM. The CDR3 is 13 amino acids. After removal of 8 bases from V and 9 bases from J, the junction contained 7 bases not matched to a gene. CDR3 in amino acids: CASVGLAYSEQFF. CDR3 DNA: TGTGCCAGCGTGGGACTAGCGTATAGTGAGCAGTTCTTC.

The genes are TRBV5-1 and TRBJ2-5; possible D gene TRBD2, 6 bases. The CDR3 is 17 amino acids. V lost 1 base, J lost 1 base, and 17 bases lay in between. The germline CDR1 and CDR2 sequences are SGHRS and YFSETQ. CDR3 region: CASSLMGLRIPQETQYF. The CDR3 nucleotides read TGCGCCAGCAGCTTGATGGGACTCCGTATTCCCCAAGAGACCCAGTACTTC.

This clone was detected a few times. Different DNA sequences within this sample yield the same CDR3. V usage is TRBV7-9 and J usage is TRBJ1-2, with D unresolved. Per the germline V gene, CDR1 is SEHNR and CDR2 is FQNEAQ (reference sequence). CDR3 size: 12 residues. Between the trimmed V and J ends, which lost 6 bases and 4 bases, there was a span of 9 bases. The CDR3 DNA follows: TGTGCCAGCAGTTCGACTGTCTATGGCTACACCTTC. Protein: CASSSTVYGYTF.

As DNA, the CDR3 is TGCGCCAGCAGCCAAAAAGAGGGACTAGCGGGGGAGAACACAGATACGCAGTATTTT. Translation: CASSQKEGLAGENTDTQYF. This chain connects TRBV4-1 to TRBJ2-3, with 14 bases identical to TRBD2. CDR3 size: 19 residues. From germline, CDR1 is MGHRA and CDR2 YSYEKL. With 2 bases clipped from V and 2 bases from J, the junction kept 9 bases outside the gene matches.

The chain joins TRBV29-1 to TRBJ1-2, with D maybe TRBD1 (6 bases). The CDR3 is made up of 13 amino acids. The V end lost 4 bases, the J end lost 4 bases, and 13 bases lay between the germline ends. Germline values: CDR1 SQVTM, CDR2 ANQGSEA. The CDR3 here is CSVATQGSYGYTF. In DNA form, the CDR3 reads TGCAGCGTTGCCACGCAGGGGAGCTATGGCTACACCTTC.

This sequence joins TRBV4-3 and TRBJ1-2; a weak D match, TRBD1 (6 bases). This CDR3 is 15 amino acids long. V shed 0 bases and J shed 7 bases, with 15 bases lying between them. Germline CDR1 and CDR2: LGHNA and YSLEER. The CDR3 sequence: CASSQDAGGAFGYTF. CDR3 in DNA: TGCGCCAGCAGCCAAGACGCGGGGGGCGCATTTGGCTACACCTTC.

The chain recombines TRBV4-1 with TRBJ2-6; D ambiguous. In germline, CDR1 is MGHRA, CDR2 YSYEKL. With 1 base removed from V and 0 bases from J, the gap between germline ends came to 10 bases. CDR3 length: 17 amino acids. CDR3 region: CASSQASSFSGANVLTF. DNA of the CDR3: TGCGCCAGCAGCCAAGCCAGCTCCTTCTCTGGGGCCAACGTCCTGACTTTC.

This sequence joins TRBV11-3 and TRBJ2-7; D unclear. Germline CDR1 is SGHNT and CDR2 is YENEEA. The CDR3 is made up of 15 amino acids. V was shortened by 2 bases and J by 3 bases, with 14 bases between the two germline ends. The CDR3 bases are TGTGCCAGCAGCTTATCGGAGTTGGATTTCTACGAGCAGTACTTC. Residues: CASSLSELDFYEQYF.

Notes on this clone: In the same sample, other DNA sequences code for this CDR3. The chain carries TRBV5-1 and TRBJ2-5; possibly TRBD2 for D (5 bases). The CDR3 runs to 14 residues. Germline values: CDR1 SGHRS, CDR2 YFSETQ. V lost 0 bases and J lost 1, with 7 bases in between. CDR3 sequence reads: CASSLVGGQETQYF. The CDR3 DNA reads TGCGCCAGCAGCTTGGTTGGAGGCCAAGAGACCCAGTACTTC.

The chain recombines TRBV30 with TRBJ1-2; maybe TRBD1 (5 bases). Germline V CDR1 and CDR2: GTSNPN, SVGIG (reference sequence). The V end was cut by 1 base, the J end by 7 bases, with 10 bases between. The CDR3 spans 12 residues. DNA for the CDR3: TGTGCCTGGAGTGCAGGGAGCCGTGGCTACACCTTC. Protein product: CAWSAGSRGYTF. The full variable domain, rest sourced from reference TRBV30 and TRBJ1-2, is SQTIHQWPATLVQPVGSPLSLECTVEGTSNPNLYWYRQAAGRGLQLLFYSVGIGQISSEVPQNLSASRPQDRQFILSSKKLLLSDSGFYLCAWSAGSRGYTFGSGTRLTVV.

This clone was seen a handful of times. V gene TRBV28 combines with J gene TRBJ1-1, with 8 nucleotides matching TRBD1. The germline CDR1 and CDR2 sequences are MDHEN and SYDVKM. Trimming at V came to 5 bases and at J to 5 bases, leaving 7 bases not matched to a gene. The length of the CDR3 is 14 residues. The CDR3 sequence: CASSARTGRTEAFF. The CDR3 nucleotides are TGTGCCAGCAGTGCCCGGACAGGGAGGACTGAAGCTTTCTTT.

This clone was recorded a few times. The chain couples TRBV25-1 to TRBJ2-1; 7 nucleotides agree with TRBD2. The CDR3 is made up of 13 amino acids. V dropped 2 bases and J dropped 7; count of bases not matched to a gene: 2. Germline loops: CDR1 MGHDK, CDR2 SYGVNS. CDR3 protein: CASSEVGGNEQFF. The CDR3 DNA sequence: TGTGCCAGCAGTGAAGTGGGAGGGAATGAGCAGTTCTTC.

The rearrangement links TRBV4-1 to TRBJ1-1; D gene ambiguous. The CDR3 is made up of 12 amino acids. Trimming cost V 3 bases and J 1 base, with 3 bases left between them. The germline gives CDR1 MGHRA, CDR2 YSYEKL. The CDR3: CASSQRNTEAFF. DNA of the CDR3: TGCGCCAGCAGCCAGAGGAACACTGAAGCTTTCTTT.

This rearrangement joins TRBV19 to TRBJ1-5; D is unresolved. The CDR3 is 12 residues long. Germline lookup yields CDR1 LNHDA and CDR2 SQIVND (reference sequence). V shed 7 bases and J shed 4 bases, with 8 bases lying between them. The CDR3 nucleotides are TGTGCCAGTATCCGGGGTAATCAGCCCCAGCATTTT. This sequence encodes CASIRGNQPQHF.

This clone has more than one count but fewer than ten. The chain joins TRBV6-4 to TRBJ1-1; no clear D. V gave up 6 bases and J gave up 1 base, with 9 bases separating them. Germline V gene data show CDR1 as MRHNA and CDR2 as SNTAGT. The CDR3 sequence is 13 residues long. CDR3 loop: CASSLQPNTEAFF. The DNA for the CDR3 is TGTGCCAGCAGCCTGCAGCCGAACACTGAAGCTTTCTTT.

This chain links TRBV29-1 with TRBJ2-7; 7 bases are shared with TRBD1. CDR1 is SQVTM, CDR2 ANQGSEA, per germline. The CDR3 extends over 12 amino acids. V lost 6 bases and J lost 6; bases outside the gene matches: 8. Here the CDR3 reads CSVSDRLGEQYF. CDR3 DNA sequence: TGCAGCGTATCGGACAGGTTGGGCGAGCAGTACTTC.

The chain is built from TRBV29-1 and TRBJ1-1; no reliable D call. Germline CDR1 and CDR2: SQVTM and ANQGSEA. The CDR3 sequence is 14 residues long. Trimming shortened V by 4 bases and J by 0 bases, and 12 bases separated the two germline ends. The CDR3 coding sequence is TGCAGCGTTGTAGGGCAGCGAATGAACACTGAAGCTTTCTTT. This gives the protein CSVVGQRMNTEAFF.

This clone was seen a single time. The rearrangement links TRBV7-9 to TRBJ1-2, with D tentatively TRBD1 (5 bases). This CDR3 has 14 amino acids. Germline CDR1 is SEHNR and CDR2 is FQNEAQ (reference sequence). The V end lost 5 bases, the J end lost 4 bases, and 14 bases lay between the germline ends. CDR3 amino acids: CASSKGLIVYGYTF. DNA of the CDR3: TGTGCCAGCAGCAAGGGACTGATTGTCTATGGCTACACCTTC.

This chain links TRBV23-1 with TRBJ2-4; D unresolved. TRBV23-1 is an ORF for which the function is uncertain. V was clipped by 4 bases and J by 9 bases, with 4 bases between them. The CDR3 runs to 10 residues. CDR3 bases: TGCGCCAGCAGTCGTGGCATTCAGTACTTC. This translates into CASSRGIQYF.

The genes are TRBV5-1 and TRBJ2-5; D might be TRBD2 (5 bases). CDR1 is SGHRS, CDR2 YFSETQ, per germline. Trimming cost V 2 bases and J 5 bases, with 13 bases left between them. The CDR3 length is 14 residues. Here the CDR3 DNA reads TGCGCCAGCAGCTTCCGACTACCCCGGGAGACCCAGTACTTC. The encoded protein is CASSFRLPRETQYF.

V and J are TRBV4-3 and TRBJ1-6, with 7 bases fitting TRBD1. CDR3 length: 16 residues. CDR1 is LGHNA, CDR2 YSLEER, per germline. The V gene end was trimmed by 0 bases and the J gene end by 3 bases; junction bases not matched to a gene: 2. CDR3 in DNA: TGCGCCAGCAGCCAAGAGCCAGGGGGCTATAATTCACCCCTCCACTTT. This sequence encodes CASSQEPGGYNSPLHF.